This T cell receptor (beta chain) stems from a study of PD-1 blockade in classical Hodgkin lymphoma. Study-level points and caveats: In CD4+ cells, TCR diversity went up significantly by C4D1, but in CD8+ cells it did not. Underlying causes for the observed repertoire differences were not defined, possibly disease activity or prior therapy.

In regard to this clone: Its antigen is still unknown.

CDR3 length: 15 residues. The germline CDR1 and CDR2 sequences are LGHNA and YSLEER. J lost 0 bases, V lost 8 bases, and 6 bases had no gene match. Data came from immunoSEQ multiplex PCR; TCRdb stores just in-frame clones and leaves some out. The sample holds about 43,000 clones, under 75% seen once. Every patient experienced relapse after autologous stem cell transplantation, and brentuximab vedotin exposure varied. Complete response, partial response or progressive disease constituted the best responses recorded. The sequence was obtained from a human donor with classical Hodgkin lymphoma. The V gene is TRBV4-3, the J gene TRBJ2-4; 8 nucleotides match TRBD2. The input for sequencing was peripheral blood mononuclear cells (PBMCs), taken before the second cycle of nivolumab. Written as DNA, the CDR3 is TGCGCCAGCGGGACTAGTATACTAGCCAAAAACATTCAGTACTTC. Protein: CASGTSILAKNIQYF.